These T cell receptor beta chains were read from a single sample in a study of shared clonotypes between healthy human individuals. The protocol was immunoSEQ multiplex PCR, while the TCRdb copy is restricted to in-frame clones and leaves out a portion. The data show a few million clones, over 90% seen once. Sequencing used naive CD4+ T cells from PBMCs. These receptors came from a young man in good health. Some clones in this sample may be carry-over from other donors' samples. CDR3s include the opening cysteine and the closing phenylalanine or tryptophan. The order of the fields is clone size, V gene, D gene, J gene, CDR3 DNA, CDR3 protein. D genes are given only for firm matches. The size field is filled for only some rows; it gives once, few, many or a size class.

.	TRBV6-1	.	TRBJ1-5	TGTGCCAGCATGCGGGGCGATAGCAATCAGCCCCAGCATTTT	CASMRGDSNQPQHF
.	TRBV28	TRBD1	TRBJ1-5	TGTGCCAGCTGCTCCTCGACAGGGCGGCAGCCCCAGCATTTT	CASCSSTGRQPQHF
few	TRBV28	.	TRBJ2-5	TGTGCCAGCAGTCAGGACGGTGCATGGACCCAGTACTTC	CASSQDGAWTQYF
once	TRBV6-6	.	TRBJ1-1	TGTGCCAGCAGCATTACTCTCGGGGGGATAAACACTGAAGCTTTCTTT	CASSITLGGINTEAFF
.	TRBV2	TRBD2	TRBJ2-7	TGTGCCAGCAGTGCGGCTAGCGGACCTACCTACGAGCAGTACTTC	CASSAASGPTYEQYF
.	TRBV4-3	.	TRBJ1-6	TGCGCCAGCAGCCAAGTTAGGGAGGGAGGGTATTCACCCCTCCACTTT	CASSQVREGGYSPLHF
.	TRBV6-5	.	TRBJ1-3	TGTGCCAGCAGTTACAATCGGGACACCTCTGGAAACACCATATATTTT	CASSYNRDTSGNTIYF
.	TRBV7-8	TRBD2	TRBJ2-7	TGTGCCAGCAGCTTAGTAGCGGGTGGAGGGCAGTACTTC	CASSLVAGGGQYF
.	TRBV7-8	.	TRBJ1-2	TGTGCCAGCAGCTCAGGACGAGTCTATGGCTACACCTTC	CASSSGRVYGYTF
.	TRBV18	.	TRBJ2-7	TGTGCCAGCTCATTGGACGGTAACGGCGAGCAGTACTTC	CASSLDGNGEQYF
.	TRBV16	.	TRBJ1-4	TGTGCCAGCAGCCAATCGAATCAGGGAGGAGATGAAAAACTGTTTTTT	CASSQSNQGGDEKLFF
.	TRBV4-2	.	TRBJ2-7	TGTGCCAGCAGCCAAGCGAGCCGGCCGGTCTACGAGCAGTACTTC	CASSQASRPVYEQYF
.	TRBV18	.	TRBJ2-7	TGTGCCAGCTCACCACCCGGGGGTCTCAGCTCCTACGAGCAGTACTTC	CASSPPGGLSSYEQYF
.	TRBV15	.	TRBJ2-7	TGTGCCACCAGCAGTTTGTCCGGGTGGGAGCAGTACTTC	CATSSLSGWEQYF
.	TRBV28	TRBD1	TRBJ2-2	TGTGCCAGCAGTCCCCGGGACAGCTGGAGAGGGGAGCTGTTTTTT	CASSPRDSWRGELFF
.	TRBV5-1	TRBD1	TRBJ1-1	TGCGCCAGCAGCTTGGTGACAGGGGGTGCGGCTGAAGCTTTCTTT	CASSLVTGGAAEAFF
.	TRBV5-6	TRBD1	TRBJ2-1	TGTGCCAGCAGCGCCGGGACAGGGGTATACAATGAGCAGTTCTTC	CASSAGTGVYNEQFF
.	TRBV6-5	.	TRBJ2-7	TGTGCCAGCAGTTACGGGGGACTCCTACATCACGAGCAGTACTTC	CASSYGGLLHHEQYF
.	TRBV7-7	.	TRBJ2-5	TGTGCCAGCAGCTTAAGGACAGGCGGGGGGGAGACCCAGTACTTC	CASSLRTGGGETQYF
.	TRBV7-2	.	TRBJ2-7	TGTGCCAGCAGCATCCCCACTCCCCAGGGGAGGTACGAGCAGTACTTC	CASSIPTPQGRYEQYF
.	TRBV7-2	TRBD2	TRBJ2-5	TGTGCCAGCAGCCCCATCCGTCCACTAGCGGGAGTTGAGGAGACCCAGTACTTC	CASSPIRPLAGVEETQYF
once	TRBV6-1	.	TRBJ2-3	TGTGCCAGCAGCGTAATCCGGCCTCGCACAGATACGCAGTATTTT	CASSVIRPRTDTQYF
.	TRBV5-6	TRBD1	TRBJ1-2	TGTGCCAGCAGCCCCGGACAGGTCCTCTATGGCTACACCTTC	CASSPGQVLYGYTF
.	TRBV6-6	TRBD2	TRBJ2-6	TGTGCCAGCAGCCGGGGGGCTGGGGCCAACGTCCTGACTTTC	CASSRGAGANVLTF
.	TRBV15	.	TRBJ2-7	TGTGCCACCAGCAGGGAACCCTACGAGCAGTACTTC	CATSREPYEQYF
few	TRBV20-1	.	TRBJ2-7	TGCAGTGCCTCCCGGGGCTACGAGCAGTACTTC	CSASRGYEQYF
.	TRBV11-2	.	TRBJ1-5	TGTGCCAGCAGCCCCCCGGGGCAGCCCCAGCATTTT	CASSPPGQPQHF
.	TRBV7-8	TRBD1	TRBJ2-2	TGTGCCAGCAGCCCTCGGGACAGCCCCACCGGGGAGCTGTTTTTT	CASSPRDSPTGELFF
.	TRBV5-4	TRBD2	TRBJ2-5	TGTGCCAGCAGCACGGGACTAGCGGGAGGAGAGACCCAGTACTTC	CASSTGLAGGETQYF
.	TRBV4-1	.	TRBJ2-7	TGCGCCAGCAGCCGGTCGTCCGACCCGCCAGGCTACGAGCAGTACTTC	CASSRSSDPPGYEQYF
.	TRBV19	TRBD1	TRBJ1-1	TGTGCCAGTAGCAGGAGACAGGGTGCCACTGAAGCTTTCTTT	CASSRRQGATEAFF
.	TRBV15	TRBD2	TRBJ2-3	TGTGCCACCAGCACGGGACTAGCGGGAGGCGGAGATACGCAGTATTTT	CATSTGLAGGGDTQYF
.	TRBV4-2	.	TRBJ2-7	TGTGCCCGCAGCCAAGATCGGGCACTGTCCGTAAACGAGCAGTACTTC	CARSQDRALSVNEQYF
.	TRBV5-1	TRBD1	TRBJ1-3	TGCGCCAGCAGCTTGGCCGTCCAGGACAGGGGAGGAGGAAACACCATATATTTT	CASSLAVQDRGGGNTIYF
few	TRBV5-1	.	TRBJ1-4	TGCGCCAGCAGCTTCAGCAGGGAGGAAAAACTGTTTTTT	CASSFSREEKLFF
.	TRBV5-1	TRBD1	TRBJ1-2	TGCGCCAGCAGCCAGGACAGGGTAAACTATGGCTACACCTTC	CASSQDRVNYGYTF
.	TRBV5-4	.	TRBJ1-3	TGTGCCAGCAGCCCGGGCGGGGGAAACACCATATATTTT	CASSPGGGNTIYF
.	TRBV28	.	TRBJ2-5	TGTGCCAGCAAAGGGGAGACCCAGTACTTC	CASKGETQYF
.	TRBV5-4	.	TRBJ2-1	TGTGCCACCGATTCCGGGACCTACAATGAGCAGTTCTTC	CATDSGTYNEQFF
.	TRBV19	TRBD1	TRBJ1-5	TGTGCCAGTAGTGCCCGCCCGACAGGGAGCAATCAGCCCCAGCATTTT	CASSARPTGSNQPQHF
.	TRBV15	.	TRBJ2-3	TGTGCCACCAGCAGAGGCATCCCCCAGGGGACAGATACGCAGTATTTT	CATSRGIPQGTDTQYF
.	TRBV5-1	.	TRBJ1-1	TGCGCCAGCACCCCCCTCGGGGTGCTGAACACTGAAGCTTTCTTT	CASTPLGVLNTEAFF
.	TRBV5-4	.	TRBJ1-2	TGTGCCAGCAGGTTCCCAGGGGCCTATGGCTACACCTTC	CASRFPGAYGYTF
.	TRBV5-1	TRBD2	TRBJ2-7	TGCGCCAGCAGCCCACGTAGCGGGAGTACCCACGAGCAGTACTTC	CASSPRSGSTHEQYF
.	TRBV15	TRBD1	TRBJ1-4	TGTGCCACCAGCAGAGAGACAGGGAGGAACGAAAAACTGTTTTTT	CATSRETGRNEKLFF
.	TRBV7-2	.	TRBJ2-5	TGTGCCAGCAGCTACTGGGGTAATGGGGAGACCCAGTACTTC	CASSYWGNGETQYF
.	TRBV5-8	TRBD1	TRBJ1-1	TGTGCCAGCAGCCAACAGGGGCGGCGGACTGAAGCTTTCTTT	CASSQQGRRTEAFF
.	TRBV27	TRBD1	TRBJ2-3	TGTGCCAGCAGGGACAGGGGGGGCACAGATACGCAGTATTTT	CASRDRGGTDTQYF
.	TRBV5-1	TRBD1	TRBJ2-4	TGCGCCAGCAGCTCCCAGACAGGGGACATTCAGTACTTC	CASSSQTGDIQYF
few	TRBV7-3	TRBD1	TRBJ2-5	TGTGCCAGCAGCCCCGGGACAGAAGAGACCCAGTACTTC	CASSPGTEETQYF
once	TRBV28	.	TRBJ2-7	TGTGCCAGCAGTTTAGTAGAATACGAGCAGTACTTC	CASSLVEYEQYF
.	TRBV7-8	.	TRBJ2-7	TGTGCCAGCAGCGACACAGGGTGGATTCGGTACGAGCAGTACTTC	CASSDTGWIRYEQYF
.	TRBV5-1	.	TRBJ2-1	TGCGCCAGCAGCCACGAACTCGCCTCCTACAATGAGCAGTTCTTC	CASSHELASYNEQFF
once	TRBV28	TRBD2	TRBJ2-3	TGTGCCAGCAGCCCCCCCCGCGGGACTAGTCTTCAGTATTTT	CASSPPRGTSLQYF
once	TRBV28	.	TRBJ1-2	TGTGCCAGCAGTTCTCAGATCAGGCCTTATGGCTACACCTTC	CASSSQIRPYGYTF
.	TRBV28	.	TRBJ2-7	TGTGCCAGCAGTTTCAGGCCCCACTCGGGCGAGCAGTACTTC	CASSFRPHSGEQYF
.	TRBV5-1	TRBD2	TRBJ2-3	TGCGCCAGCAGCTTGGGTCTAGCGGGAGGATCTAGCACAGATACGCAGTATTTT	CASSLGLAGGSSTDTQYF
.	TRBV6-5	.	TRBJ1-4	TGTGCCAGCAGTTACCGGCCTAATGAAAAACTGTTTTTT	CASSYRPNEKLFF
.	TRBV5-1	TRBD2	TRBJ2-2	TGCGCCAGCTCGAGGGAGGGCACCGGGGAGCTGTTTTTT	CASSREGTGELFF